Listed here are 15 T cell receptor beta chains from one sample, sequenced in a study of CD8 T cells in ankylosing spondylitis. Each CDR3 protein is one row after TCRdb ran MiXCR on the 5' RACE reads. The data contain under 250,000 distinct CDR3 sequences, roughly 10% of them seen just once; the ten biggest clones take up 2.6%. The sample was blood, either unsorted or a sorted T cell fraction (not recorded which). The receptor source for this set is a male donor with ankylosing spondylitis or in good health (not recorded which).

This clonotype has a count of ten or more. The genes are TRBV12-3 or TRBV12-4 and TRBJ1-5; TRBD1 aligns across 7 bases. CDR3 length equals 15 residues. The V gene end was trimmed by 4 bases and the J gene end by 2 bases; junction bases not matched to a gene: 5. The CDR3 DNA sequence: TGTGCCAGCAGTTACAGGGGAGGGGGCAATCAGCCCCAGCATTTT. Its translation is CASSYRGGGNQPQHF.

The chain combines TRBV20-1 with TRBJ1-1, with D unclear. This CDR3 is built from 12 residues. In germline, CDR1 is DFQATT, CDR2 SNEGSKA (reference sequence). The CDR3: CRGLHPNTEAFF. Here the CDR3 DNA reads TGCCGCGGGTTGCACCCGAACACTGAAGCTTTCTTT.

Many counts were recorded for this clonotype. This sequence joins TRBV6-5 and TRBJ2-1; 9 nucleotides align to TRBD2. J gave up 7 bases and V 2 bases, and 12 bases lay outside the gene matches. The CDR3 is made up of 17 amino acids. Per germline, CDR1 MNHEY and CDR2 SVGAGI. This CDR3 reads CASSYTFNLAGKNEQFF. The CDR3 coding sequence is TGTGCCAGCAGTTACACCTTCAATCTAGCGGGAAAAAATGAGCAGTTCTTC.

This clonotype was observed at least ten times. J is TRBJ1-5 and V is TRBV24-1, with D possibly matching TRBD1 (6 bases). Deletions cut 9 bases from V and 4 bases from J, with 15 bases between. Per germline, CDR1 KGHDR and CDR2 SFDVKD. CDR3 size: 14 residues. The CDR3: CATGGRGTNQPQHF. The CDR3 DNA sequence: TGTGCCACCGGAGGGAGGGGGACGAATCAGCCCCAGCATTTT.

This clonotype was detected many times. The chain uses TRBV25-1 and TRBJ2-1, with TRBD1 identical over 9 bases. Germline CDR1 reads MGHDK; CDR2 reads SYGVNS. The CDR3 sequence is 16 residues long. Unmatched junction bases numbered 11, after V lost 5 bases and J lost 6 bases. The CDR3 here is CASSPWRDRVTNEQFF. Here the CDR3 DNA reads TGTGCCAGCAGTCCGTGGCGGGACAGGGTAACCAATGAGCAGTTCTTC. The full variable domain, completed using reference TRBV25-1 and TRBJ2-1, is EADIYQTPRYLVIGTGKKITLECSQTMGHDKMYWYQQDPGMELHLIHYSYGVNSTEKGDLSSESTVSRIRTEHFPLTLESARPSHTSQYLCASSPWRDRVTNEQFFGPGTRLTVL.

This clonotype was seen at least ten times. This chain joins TRBV6-2 or TRBV6-3 and TRBJ2-1, with 7 bases aligning to TRBD2. The CDR3 contains 17 residues. Germline CDR1 reads MNHEY; CDR2 reads SVGEGT. V was pared by 5 bases and J by 0 bases, with 10 bases of the junction left unmatched. This CDR3 reads CASSVYGTTSSYNEQFF. The CDR3 DNA follows: TGTGCCAGCAGTGTCTACGGGACTACTAGCTCCTACAATGAGCAGTTCTTC.

This clonotype occurred many times. The chain has TRBV5-1 and TRBJ1-1; D is unclear. Trimming stripped 4 bases from V and 1 base from J, with 8 bases between. Germline V gives CDR1 SGHRS, CDR2 YFSETQ. This CDR3 has 13 amino acids. The CDR3 is CASSLPGNTEAFF. The CDR3 nucleotides read TGCGCCAGCAGCCTACCCGGGAACACTGAAGCTTTCTTT.

This clonotype was seen many times. For the CDR3, the DNA is TGCAGTGCTAGGAGGACAGGGAATGAAAAACTGTTTTTT. It yields the protein CSARRTGNEKLFF. The chain links TRBV20-1 to TRBJ1-4; 8 bases are a match to TRBD1. J gave up 5 bases and V 3 bases, and 2 bases lay outside the gene matches. From germline, CDR1 is DFQATT and CDR2 SNEGSKA (reference sequence). The CDR3 has 13 amino acids.

This clonotype was observed many times. J is TRBJ1-2 and V is TRBV3-1, with a tentative D call TRBD1 (5 bases). This CDR3 is 16 amino acids long. Germline CDR1 reads LGHDT; CDR2 reads YNNKEL (reference sequence). V lost 0 bases and J lost 5, with 16 bases in between. The CDR3 here is CASSQDLQGVWYGYTF. The CDR3 region has the DNA TGTGCCAGCAGCCAAGATCTCCAGGGTGTGTGGTATGGCTACACCTTC.

This clonotype was detected ten times or more. V usage is TRBV27 and J usage is TRBJ2-3; D call uncertain. With 5 bases removed from V and 14 bases from J, the gap between germline ends came to 20 bases. CDR3 length: 13 residues. The germline V gene has CDR1 MNHEY and CDR2 SMNVEV (reference sequence). DNA for the CDR3: TGTGCCAGCAGTGGCCCCACAGTTTTCCCCACGTATTTT. This translates into CASSGPTVFPTYF.

The table lists this clonotype with many counts. The CDR3 loop is CSARDLGLSDEQYF. Here the CDR3 DNA reads TGCAGTGCTAGAGATTTAGGGTTGTCCGACGAGCAGTACTTC. V and J are TRBV20-1 and TRBJ2-7; unclear D gene. The CDR3 loop spans 14 amino acids. V lost 0 bases, J lost 5 bases, and 14 bases lay in between. Germline V CDR1 and CDR2: DFQATT, SNEGSKA (reference sequence).

This clonotype was seen at least ten times. The chain has TRBV19 and TRBJ2-2; D call uncertain. Between the trimmed V and J ends, which lost 4 bases and 1 base, there was a span of 10 bases. This CDR3 has 15 amino acids. CDR1 and CDR2 from the germline V gene are LNHDA and SQIVND (reference sequence). The CDR3 DNA reads as TGTGCCAGTAGTAGGATGCACCTGAACACCGGGGAGCTGTTTTTT. It translates to CASSRMHLNTGELFF.

The chain employs TRBV12-3 or TRBV12-4 and TRBJ2-2; 7 nucleotides align to TRBD1. This CDR3 spans 14 amino acids. The J segment lost 8 bases and the V segment lost 8 bases, leaving 11 bases of the junction unmatched. The CDR3 protein is CASGDRADGGELFF. The CDR3 coding sequence is TGTGCCAGCGGTGACAGGGCGGACGGTGGGGAGCTGTTTTTT.

This clonotype was recorded many times. This chain joins TRBV20-1 and TRBJ2-7; 10 bases fit TRBD2. This CDR3 contains 13 residues. Unmatched junction bases numbered 3, after V lost 5 bases and J lost 2 bases. Germline CDR1 reads DFQATT; CDR2 reads SNEGSKA (reference sequence). CDR3 coding DNA: TGCAGTGCTGGGACTAGCGCGACCTACGAGCAGTACTTC. The encoded protein is CSAGTSATYEQYF.

This clonotype showed up many times. The rearrangement links TRBV29-1 to TRBJ1-2; no definite D call. Germline CDR1 and CDR2: SQVTM and ANQGSEA. Trimming stripped 2 bases from V and 3 bases from J, with 16 bases between. The CDR3 totals 15 residues. The CDR3 DNA sequence: TGCAGCGTTGAACTCCCCCGGGTCCGGTACTATGGCTACACCTTC. It translates to CSVELPRVRYYGYTF.